The 26 T cell receptor beta chains in this list originate from one sample, sequenced in a study of human T cells and chemical hapten exposure. TCRdb re-analysed the RACE reads in MiXCR, keeping a single row per CDR3 protein. The table lists roughly 74,000 distinct CDR3 sequences, around 30% of them singletons. Time point reported: patch test 1, 2 weeks after DPC sensitization. The treatment was: therapeutic diphenylcyclopropenone sensitization with weekly scalp DPC. The material was whole blood, obtained in connection with sensitization to the hapten diphenylcyclopropenone (DPC). All receptors come from a man aged 35 to 55 with alopecia areata. Some clones in this sample may be carry-over from other donors' samples.

This chain uses TRBV6-6 with TRBJ2-2; D may be TRBD1 (6 bases). The V end lost 10 bases, the J end lost 1 base, and 13 bases lay between the germline ends. Germline V gene data show CDR1 as MNHNY and CDR2 as SVGAGI (reference sequence). This CDR3 region has 14 residues. CDR3 nucleotide sequence: TGTGCCACTCTGGGACAAATGAACACCGGGGAGCTGTTTTTT. It specifies CATLGQMNTGELFF.

J is TRBJ2-7 and V is TRBV20-1; D uncertain. In germline, CDR1 is DFQATT, CDR2 SNEGSKA (reference sequence). V lost 6 bases to trimming and J lost 2 bases, with 8 bases between them. The CDR3 loop spans 11 amino acids. CDR3 DNA sequence: TGCAGTGCGCTTGATACCTACGAGCAGTACTTC. This gives the protein CSALDTYEQYF.

V usage is TRBV28 and J usage is TRBJ2-7; 7 nucleotides match TRBD2. V gave up 11 bases and J gave up 6 bases; unmatched junction bases: 13. The CDR3 has 13 residues. Germline CDR1 MDHEN, CDR2 SYDVKM. In DNA, the CDR3 is TGTGCCGCTGGGAGCGGGACCCCCCCCGAGCAGTACTTC. Protein product: CAAGSGTPPEQYF.

V usage is TRBV6-2 or TRBV6-3 and J usage is TRBJ2-7; no reliable D call. The CDR3 runs to 13 residues. The germline CDR1 and CDR2 sequences are MNHEY and SVGEGT. Trimming pared 0 bases from V and 0 bases from J, leaving 3 bases between. CDR3 protein: CASSYSRSYEQYF. Here the CDR3 DNA reads TGTGCCAGCAGTTACTCGCGCTCCTACGAGCAGTACTTC.

The chain couples TRBV12-3 or TRBV12-4 to TRBJ2-7; 9 bases map to TRBD1. Trimming cost V 6 bases and J 0 bases; bases outside gene matches: 6. The CDR3 sequence is 15 residues long. The CDR3 DNA reads as TGTGCCAGCAGCTCCCCGGACAGGGGCTCCTACGAGCAGTACTTC. It is translated as CASSSPDRGSYEQYF.

The chain uses TRBV9 and TRBJ2-1, with no clear D. The ends were cut back, 0 bases at V and 9 bases at J, with 13 bases in the middle. Germline V CDR1 and CDR2: SGDLS, YYNGEE. The CDR3 is 14 amino acids. The CDR3 here is CASSVASVLTEQFF. The CDR3 bases are TGTGCCAGCAGCGTAGCTTCAGTTCTTACTGAGCAGTTCTTC.

The rearrangement joins TRBV24-1 to TRBJ2-7, with D perhaps TRBD2 (6 bases). V was shortened by 9 bases and J by 1 base, with 12 bases between the two germline ends. The V gene's germline CDR1 is KGHDR and CDR2 SFDVKD. The CDR3 is made up of 13 amino acids. The CDR3 DNA reads as TGTGCCACCTCGGGGGAATATTCCTACGAGCAGTACTTC. Encoded protein: CATSGEYSYEQYF.

This clonotype was counted at least ten times. The chain uses TRBV15 and TRBJ2-1; the match to TRBD2 covers 9 bases. Germline CDR1 and CDR2: LNHNV and YYDKDF (reference sequence). This CDR3 region has 15 residues. V dropped 3 bases and J dropped 1; count of bases not matched to a gene: 1. This CDR3 reads CATSSTSGSYNEQFF. The CDR3 nucleotides read TGTGCCACCAGCAGTACTAGCGGGTCCTACAATGAGCAGTTCTTC.

V usage is TRBV5-1 and J usage is TRBJ2-1; D remains ambiguous. The germline gives CDR1 SGHRS, CDR2 YFSETQ. Between the trimmed V and J ends, which lost 3 bases and 5 bases, there was a span of 9 bases. The CDR3 totals 13 residues. The CDR3 nucleotides read TGCGCCAGCAGCTCGCCGACTGACAATGAGCAGTTCTTC. Translated, it gives CASSSPTDNEQFF.

This clonotype appeared a few times. This chain joins TRBV5-6 and TRBJ1-4, with D unclear. Germline CDR1 SGHDT, CDR2 YYEEEE. The CDR3 extends over 13 amino acids. Trimming pared 1 base from V and 5 bases from J, leaving 6 bases between. CDR3 DNA: TGTGCCAGCAGCTTGACCCTAAATGAAAAACTGTTTTTT. Translated, it gives CASSLTLNEKLFF.

V usage is TRBV7-6 and J usage is TRBJ1-5, with TRBD1 matching 8 bases. The V gene's germline CDR1 is SGHVS and CDR2 FNYEAQ. The ends lost 1 base at V and 9 bases at J; junction bases unmatched: 8. The CDR3 runs to 15 residues. Here the CDR3 reads CASSLGQGTGGPQHF. CDR3 nucleotides: TGTGCCAGCAGCTTAGGACAGGGGACGGGTGGGCCCCAGCATTTT.

This chain joins TRBV6-5 and TRBJ1-5; 8 bases are shared with TRBD1. This CDR3 comprises 16 residues. Per germline, CDR1 MNHEY and CDR2 SVGAGI. J was trimmed by 2 bases and V by 5 bases; bases with no gene match: 8. The CDR3 reads CASSMTATGGNQPQHF. DNA of the CDR3: TGTGCCAGCAGTATGACCGCGACAGGGGGCAATCAGCCCCAGCATTTT.

The J gene is TRBJ2-1, the V gene TRBV25-1; D is unclear. The germline V and J ends were trimmed by 4 bases and 9 bases, with 10 bases remaining between them. This CDR3 region has 12 residues. Germline CDR1 MGHDK, CDR2 SYGVNS. For the CDR3, the DNA is TGTGCCAGCAGTGGCATGGGTGGTGAGCAGTTCTTC. The encoded protein is CASSGMGGEQFF.

The rearrangement joins TRBV20-1 to TRBJ2-2; TRBD2 matches at 10 bases. The CDR3 is made up of 17 amino acids. The V and J ends lost 3 bases and 3 bases, in that order; junction bases with no gene match: 10. CDR1 is DFQATT and CDR2 is SNEGSKA in the germline V gene (reference sequence). DNA for the CDR3: TGCAGTGCTAGTGGGGTAGAAGCGGGAGGGCACACCGGGGAGCTGTTTTTT. Translating it yields CSASGVEAGGHTGELFF.

This clonotype came up a few times. V usage is TRBV6-1 and J usage is TRBJ2-2, with TRBD1 matching over 7 bases. Germline CDR1 is MNHNS and CDR2 is SASEGT. V was clipped by 8 bases and J by 10 bases; unmatched bases: 4. The CDR3 length is 11 residues. CDR3: CASWDSQELFF. Written as DNA, the CDR3 is TGTGCCAGCTGGGACAGCCAGGAGCTGTTTTTT.

This chain links TRBV20-1 with TRBJ2-7; D is unresolved. The CDR3 is 13 amino acids. The V and J ends lost 0 bases and 3 bases respectively, with 9 bases between them. Germline CDR1 is DFQATT and CDR2 is SNEGSKA (reference sequence). CDR3 DNA: TGCAGTGCTAGAGATCTGGGGTTCTACGAGCAGTACTTC. As protein: CSARDLGFYEQYF.

This chain uses TRBV6-2 or TRBV6-3 with TRBJ2-1; the D is unclear. This CDR3 has 12 amino acids. Per the germline V gene, CDR1 is MNHEY and CDR2 is SVGEGT. V was trimmed by 0 bases and J by 10 bases, leaving 7 bases between them. This chain's CDR3 is CASSYSINEQFF. The CDR3 bases are TGTGCCAGCAGTTACTCGATTAACGAGCAGTTCTTC.

V and J are TRBV15 and TRBJ1-2; D ambiguous. Germline V gene sequence: CDR1 LNHNV, CDR2 YYDKDF (reference sequence). This CDR3 has 14 amino acids. Trimming left V 1 base short and J 4 bases short, with 10 bases between. The CDR3 coding sequence is TGTGCCACCAGCAGAGCGGCAGGAACCTATGGCTACACCTTC. Translated: CATSRAAGTYGYTF.

In its sample, this clonotype was seen once. V gene TRBV20-1 combines with J gene TRBJ2-1, with D hard to call. This CDR3 contains 11 residues. Germline CDR1 DFQATT, CDR2 SNEGSKA (reference sequence). Trimming stripped 6 bases from V and 14 bases from J, with 17 bases between. The CDR3 nucleotides are TGCAGTGCGCACTTAACCCCCCGAGAGTTCTTC. It specifies CSAHLTPREFF.

The rearrangement links TRBV6-5 to TRBJ1-1, with D uncertain. The length of the CDR3 is 15 residues. The germline gives CDR1 MNHEY, CDR2 SVGAGI. The V end lost 5 bases, the J end lost 1 base, and 14 bases lay between the germline ends. The CDR3 protein is CASSQSAGRNTEAFF. The CDR3 bases are TGTGCCAGCAGTCAATCCGCGGGGAGGAACACTGAAGCTTTCTTT.

This clonotype has a count of ten or more. The CDR3: CASSSLPGLASETQYF. In nucleotides, the CDR3 is TGTGCCAGCAGTTCCCTACCGGGACTAGCGTCTGAGACCCAGTACTTC. The chain has TRBV27 and TRBJ2-5; the match to TRBD2 covers 10 bases. The CDR3 is 16 amino acids. From germline, CDR1 is MNHEY and CDR2 SMNVEV (reference sequence). V was pared by 4 bases and J by 5 bases, with 10 bases of the junction left unmatched.

This chain uses TRBV28 with TRBJ2-1; D might be TRBD2 (5 bases). CDR1 and CDR2 (germline): MDHEN, SYDVKM. The germline V and J ends were trimmed by 1 base and 6 bases, with 13 bases remaining between them. CDR3 size: 15 residues. This CDR3 reads CASSLSRSGSNEQFF. The CDR3 region has the DNA TGTGCCAGCAGTTTATCTAGATCGGGAAGCAATGAGCAGTTCTTC.

This clonotype came up a few times. The chain carries TRBV5-1 and TRBJ1-1; 9 bases are shared with TRBD1. The CDR3 extends over 15 amino acids. Trimming removed 0 bases from V and 4 bases from J; junction bases left unmatched: 4. The germline gives CDR1 SGHRS, CDR2 YFSETQ. CDR3 bases: TGCGCCAGCAGCTTGGGGGGGACAGGGACCACTGAAGCTTTCTTT. Translating gives CASSLGGTGTTEAFF.

This clonotype was counted between two and nine times. The chain couples TRBV9 to TRBJ2-1; possibly TRBD1 or TRBD2 for D (5 bases each). The CDR3 spans 14 residues. Trimming cost V 2 bases and J 5 bases, with 11 bases left between them. CDR1 SGDLS and CDR2 YYNGEE come from the germline V gene. As DNA, the CDR3 is TGTGCCAGCAGCGTTACGGGACCACACAATGAGCAGTTCTTC. This gives the protein CASSVTGPHNEQFF.

This clonotype has only a few counts. The chain has TRBV28 and TRBJ1-5; no definite D call. CDR1 is MDHEN, CDR2 SYDVKM, per germline. V was trimmed by 8 bases and J by 2 bases, leaving 13 bases between them. This CDR3 spans 14 amino acids. CDR3 bases: TGTGCCAGCGAGTCCGGCACGGGCAATCAGCCCCAGCATTTT. Translating gives CASESGTGNQPQHF.

The chain is built from TRBV28 and TRBJ2-2, with 10 bases aligning to TRBD1. The CDR3 covers 15 residues. Trimming cost V 6 bases and J 7 bases; bases outside gene matches: 8. CDR1 and CDR2 (germline): MDHEN, SYDVKM. CDR3 in amino acids: CASRFRDRGSGELFF. CDR3 coding DNA: TGTGCCAGCAGATTCCGGGACAGGGGAAGCGGGGAGCTGTTTTTT.